This T cell receptor (beta chain) stems from a study of CD8+CD57+ T cells in acquired aplastic anemia. Researchers used genomic DNA as the template to profile TCR beta VDJ and CDR3. TCRdb processed the reads anew with MiXCR; each CDR3 protein has one entry. The sample has about 220,000 distinct CDR3 sequences; approximately 35% are singletons. The germline V gene has CDR1 DFQATT and CDR2 SNEGSKA (reference sequence). The trim removed 3 bases at V and 2 bases at J, leaving 10 bases unmatched. This CDR3 is 17 amino acids long. This clonotype has at least ten counts. V usage is TRBV20-1 and J usage is TRBJ2-3; 11 bases map to TRBD2. The sequence was obtained from a human donor in good health, serving as a control. Material: sorted CD4+, CD8+, or CD8+CD57+ T cells (not recorded which) from PBMCs. The CDR3 here is CSARAVGLAGHTDTQYF. The CDR3 DNA reads TGCAGTGCTAGGGCCGTTGGACTAGCGGGCCACACAGATACGCAGTATTTT.